The 23 T cell receptor beta chains presented below share a single source sample, sequenced in a study of cytomegalovirus exposure and HLA in healthy donors. Both 60 Vbeta primers and 13 Jbeta primers went into the PCR. Sequencing was performed with immunoSEQ multiplex PCR; in TCRdb, only in-frame clones are kept and a portion is missing. This table holds roughly 220,000 clones, about 77% found once. The sequencing input was PBMCs. These receptor sequences come from a woman aged 30 to 39 in good health and CMV-seronegative.

Note on this clone: The germline gene is not matched at one end of the junction; a read error may be the cause. The chain combines TRBV9 with TRBJ1-1; possibly TRBD1 for D (5 bases). In germline, CDR1 is SGDLS, CDR2 YYNGEE. This CDR3 region has 14 residues. The CDR3: CASSGGRVGTEALF. In DNA form, the CDR3 reads TGTGCCAGCAGCGGAGGGAGGGTTGGGACTGAAGCTCTCTTT. The complete variable domain, with remaining parts taken from reference TRBV9 and TRBJ1-1, reads DSGVTQTPKHLITATGQRVTLRCSPRSGDLSVYWYQQSLDQGLQFLIQYYNGEERAKGNILERFSAQQFPDLHSELNLSSLELGDSALYFCASSGGRVGTEALFGQGTRLTVV.

Of note for this clone: The junction departs from the called germline gene at one end, perhaps through a read error. The J gene is TRBJ2-1, the V gene TRBV6-1, with 11 bases fitting TRBD2. This CDR3 comprises 14 residues. Germline V CDR1 and CDR2: MNHNS, SASEGT. The CDR3 region has the DNA TGTGCCAGCAGCACTAGCGGGAGTAGAAATGAGCGGTTCTTC. Translation gives CASSTSGSRNERFF.

The rearrangement joins TRBV19 to TRBJ1-1; D uncertain. Germline CDR1 LNHDA, CDR2 SQIVND (reference sequence). With 5 bases removed from V and 9 bases from J, the gap between germline ends came to 10 bases. This CDR3 has 11 residues. CDR3 nucleotide sequence: TGTGCCAGTAGTTTGTCAGAAAAAGCTTTCTTT. Encoded protein: CASSLSEKAFF.

The chain is built from TRBV4-2 and TRBJ2-7; 8 bases match TRBD2. The V gene end was trimmed by 0 bases and the J gene end by 0 bases; junction bases not matched to a gene: 1. The CDR3 loop spans 15 amino acids. Germline assignment: CDR1 LGHNA and CDR2 YNFKEQ. CDR3 nucleotides: TGTGCCAGCAGCCAAGAAAGCGGGAGCTCCTACGAGCAGTACTTC. Translated, it gives CASSQESGSSYEQYF.

The chain recombines TRBV2 with TRBJ2-2, with 7 bases fitting TRBD2. The CDR3 sequence is 14 residues long. Germline V gene lookup returns CDR1 SNHLY and CDR2 FYNNEI. V lost 5 bases, J lost 7 bases, and 7 bases stayed unmatched. The CDR3 DNA reads as TGTGCCAGCAGTCGAGCGGGAAGGATCGGGGAGCTGTTTTTT. This gives the protein CASSRAGRIGELFF.

V usage is TRBV6-5 and J usage is TRBJ2-3, with 8 bases fitting TRBD2. From germline, CDR1 is MNHEY and CDR2 SVGAGI. CDR3 size: 14 residues. The ends lost 6 bases at V and 6 bases at J; junction bases unmatched: 8. As DNA, the CDR3 is TGTGCCAGCAGGGGGACTAGGGTATTGGATACGCAGTATTTT. Residues: CASRGTRVLDTQYF.

V is TRBV19 and J is TRBJ2-1, with 13 nucleotides matching TRBD2. The V gene's germline CDR1 is LNHDA and CDR2 SQIVND (reference sequence). This CDR3 has 17 residues. After removal of 3 bases from V and 8 bases from J, the junction contained 10 bases not matched to a gene. In DNA form, the CDR3 reads TGTGCCAGTAGTATGCCTTGGACTAGCGGGAGCTCCCATGAGCAGTTCTTC. This codes for CASSMPWTSGSSHEQFF.

The chain is built from TRBV28 and TRBJ1-3; D may be TRBD1 (5 bases). The CDR3 runs to 16 residues. Between the trimmed V and J ends, which lost 1 base and 3 bases, there was a span of 13 bases. Germline V gene data show CDR1 as MDHEN and CDR2 as SYDVKM. The CDR3 is CASSLFRGVGGNTIYF. CDR3 DNA sequence: TGTGCCAGCAGTTTATTTCGGGGGGTCGGTGGAAACACCATATATTTT.

This clone has only one observation. The chain uses TRBV5-6 and TRBJ2-1; 7 bases align to TRBD1. The CDR3 extends over 14 amino acids. V shed 4 bases, J shed 1 base, and the junction held 2 bases outside the gene matches. Per germline, CDR1 SGHDT and CDR2 YYEEEE. The CDR3 reads CASSDRVSYNEQFF. In DNA, the CDR3 is TGTGCCAGCAGCGACAGGGTGTCCTACAATGAGCAGTTCTTC.

The chain has TRBV7-9 and TRBJ1-1; 7 nucleotides line up with TRBD1. This CDR3 contains 14 residues. Germline CDR1 SEHNR, CDR2 FQNEAQ (reference sequence). The V segment lost 5 bases and the J segment 1 base; nucleotides outside the gene matches: 4. The DNA of the CDR3 is TGTGCCAGCAGCCCCCGGGACAGGAACACTGAAGCTTTCTTT. The encoded protein is CASSPRDRNTEAFF.

The chain joins TRBV14 to TRBJ2-1; D is unresolved. V was cut by 4 bases and J by 6 bases, with 7 bases left in between. This CDR3 comprises 12 residues. CDR1 SGHDN and CDR2 FVKESK come from the germline V gene. CDR3 nucleotide sequence: TGTGCCAGCAGCCCTTACGGCAATGAGCAGTTCTTC. Translation: CASSPYGNEQFF.

This clone has only one observation. The rearrangement links TRBV6-6 to TRBJ2-2; D not certain. V was pared by 6 bases and J by 6 bases, with 14 bases between. CDR3 length: 14 residues. Looked up from germline, CDR1 is MNHNY and CDR2 is SVGAGI (reference sequence). In DNA, the CDR3 is TGTGCCAGCAGCCTCCTTAACAGCCCCGGGGAGCTGTTTTTT. It translates to CASSLLNSPGELFF.

This rearrangement joins TRBV5-5 to TRBJ2-7; 7 bases fit TRBD1. This CDR3 comprises 14 residues. Germline V gives CDR1 SGHKS, CDR2 YYEKEE (reference sequence). Trimming cost V 4 bases and J 5 bases; bases outside gene matches: 9. CDR3 residues: CASSPYDREHEQYF. The CDR3 DNA is TGTGCCAGCAGCCCCTATGACAGGGAACACGAGCAGTACTTC.

The rearrangement joins TRBV27 to TRBJ1-6; no clear D. In germline, CDR1 is MNHEY, CDR2 SMNVEV (reference sequence). This CDR3 is built from 13 residues. Trimming stripped 0 bases from V and 10 bases from J, with 7 bases between. CDR3 nucleotide sequence: TGTGCCAGCAGTTTATCGATGAGGTCACCCCTCCACTTT. This translates into CASSLSMRSPLHF.

The chain is built from TRBV19 and TRBJ1-3; possibly TRBD1 for D (6 bases). Trimming stripped 10 bases from V and 4 bases from J, with 26 bases between. Germline values: CDR1 LNHDA, CDR2 SQIVND (reference sequence). This CDR3 region has 17 residues. The CDR3 sequence is CATSPRGEQGSGNTIYF. CDR3 DNA: TGTGCCACCTCCCCCCGGGGCGAACAGGGATCGGGAAACACCATATATTTT.

V and J are TRBV19 and TRBJ1-1, with D possibly matching TRBD1 (6 bases). Deletions cut 6 bases from V and 0 bases from J, with 8 bases between. Germline lookup yields CDR1 LNHDA and CDR2 SQIVND (reference sequence). The CDR3 is 13 amino acids. The CDR3 spells CASSTGMNTEAFF. The CDR3, as DNA: TGTGCCAGTAGCACAGGGATGAACACTGAAGCTTTCTTT.

Worth noting for this clone: The sample contains more than one DNA sequence encoding this CDR3. The chain couples TRBV27 to TRBJ2-7, with 8 bases aligning to TRBD1. CDR1 and CDR2 from the germline V gene are MNHEY and SMNVEV (reference sequence). The CDR3 runs 13 residues. V was pared by 5 bases and J by 3 bases, with 3 bases of the junction left unmatched. CDR3 residues: CASSGTGLYEQYF. The CDR3 nucleotides are TGTGCCAGCAGTGGGACAGGACTCTACGAGCAGTACTTC.

V is TRBV4-1 and J is TRBJ1-2; D gene unclear. The CDR3 runs to 16 residues. Germline CDR1 is MGHRA and CDR2 is YSYEKL. Trimming pared 0 bases from V and 2 bases from J, leaving 13 bases between. CDR3 in DNA: TGCGCCAGCAGCCAAGATCCGTCCTATTCAAACTATGGCTACACCTTC. This encodes CASSQDPSYSNYGYTF.

The chain combines TRBV28 with TRBJ1-1; 11 bases line up with TRBD1. There are 16 residues in the CDR3. CDR1 MDHEN and CDR2 SYDVKM come from the germline V gene. V lost 0 bases and J lost 0; bases outside the gene matches: 0. For the CDR3, the DNA is TGTGCCAGCAGTTTATGGGGACAGGGGGTGAACACTGAAGCTTTCTTT. This translates into CASSLWGQGVNTEAFF.

The V gene is TRBV2, the J gene TRBJ2-5; possibly TRBD2 for D (6 bases). The CDR3 is 14 amino acids. The V and J ends lost 4 bases and 1 base respectively, with 10 bases between them. The germline CDR1 and CDR2 sequences are SNHLY and FYNNEI. This chain's CDR3 is CASSGLVPQETQYF. Written as DNA, the CDR3 is TGTGCCAGCAGTGGACTAGTTCCCCAAGAGACCCAGTACTTC. Variable domain in full (rest from reference TRBV2 and TRBJ2-5): EPEVTQTPSHQVTQMGQEVILRCVPISNHLYFYWYRQILGQKVEFLVSFYNNEISEKSEIFDDQFSVERPDGSNFTLKIRSTKLEDSAMYFCASSGLVPQETQYFGPGTRLLVL.

This clone has only a few counts. The chain recombines TRBV27 with TRBJ2-1; 10 bases map to TRBD2. Germline lookup yields CDR1 MNHEY and CDR2 SMNVEV (reference sequence). The CDR3 runs 15 residues. V was clipped by 5 bases and J by 4 bases; unmatched bases: 5. CDR3 nucleotide sequence: TGTGCCAGCAGTGATTTTAGCGGGGGGTACAATGAGCAGTTCTTC. This sequence encodes CASSDFSGGYNEQFF.

This clone has a handful of counts. The genes are TRBV6-5 and TRBJ2-7; the D gene is possibly TRBD1 (6 bases). CDR1 is MNHEY and CDR2 is SVGAGI in the germline V gene. V lost 9 bases, J lost 2 bases, and 11 bases lay in between. The CDR3 covers 12 residues. CDR3 amino acids: CASHRDPYEQYF. The CDR3 nucleotides read TGTGCCAGTCACAGGGATCCCTACGAGCAGTACTTC.

The chain joins TRBV6-5 to TRBJ2-7, with TRBD1 matching over 9 bases. The CDR3 is 15 residues long. V dropped 7 bases and J dropped 2; count of bases not matched to a gene: 9. In germline, CDR1 is MNHEY, CDR2 SVGAGI. In DNA form, the CDR3 reads TGTGCCAGCACCGAGGTGGGGACAGGGCCCTACGAGCAGTACTTC. Translated, it gives CASTEVGTGPYEQYF.